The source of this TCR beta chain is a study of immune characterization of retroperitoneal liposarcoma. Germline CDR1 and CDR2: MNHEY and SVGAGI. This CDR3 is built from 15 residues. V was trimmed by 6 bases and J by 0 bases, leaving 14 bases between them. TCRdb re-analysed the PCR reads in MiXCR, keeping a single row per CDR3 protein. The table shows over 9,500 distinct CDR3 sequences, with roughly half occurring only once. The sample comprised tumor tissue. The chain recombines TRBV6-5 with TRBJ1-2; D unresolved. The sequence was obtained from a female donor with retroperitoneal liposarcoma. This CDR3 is CASSPGRATNYGYTF. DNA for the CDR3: TGTGCCAGCAGCCCTGGGAGGGCTACTAACTATGGCTACACCTTC.